This T cell receptor (beta chain) appears in the sequencing data of a study of cytomegalovirus exposure and HLA in healthy donors. Overall study context: Unique TCRs numbering approximately 80 million, obtained from HLA-typed donors, made up an early data release. Overall study findings and caveats: The authors later linked a missense DCLRE1C variant to TCR beta V- and J-gene trimming. Available immune exposure information was restricted to CMV serostatus only.

This clone occurred a few times. Its antigen is unknown. The V gene lost 3 bases and the J gene lost 6 bases, with 11 bases spanning the gap. The CDR3 has 13 residues. Looked up from germline, CDR1 is LGHNA and CDR2 is YSLEER. PCR primers comprised 60 Vbeta and 13 Jbeta primers. TCRdb's copy holds only in-frame clones and misses some; the assay was immunoSEQ multiplex PCR. Among 160,000 or so clones, around 80% were seen once, and the ten largest hold 2.5%. Input material: PBMCs. This sequence joins TRBV4-3 and TRBJ1-1; no clear D. The receptor was derived from a female donor in good health and CMV-seronegative. The CDR3 loop is CASSHRGRAEAFF. DNA of the CDR3: TGCGCCAGCAGCCACCGTGGTCGGGCTGAAGCTTTCTTT.